The source of this T cell receptor (beta chain) is a study of cytomegalovirus exposure and HLA in healthy donors. Turning to the study itself: From about 180 million T cells, an earlier analysis saw approximately 110 million unique TCR beta sequences. Findings and limits, study-wide: Most CMV-associated TCR beta chains appeared HLA-restricted in a later analysis.

With respect to this clone: The antigen is undetermined.

PCR used 60 Vbeta primers and 13 Jbeta primers. Here immunoSEQ multiplex PCR was the method, and the copy in TCRdb shows in-frame clones only, minus some. The sample holds some 170,000 clones, roughly 80% seen once. This receptor was obtained from a young man in good health and CMV-seropositive. The sequenced sample was PBMCs.

As DNA, the CDR3 is TGTGCCAGCACTTCGGAGACAGGGGTACACGAGACCCAGTACTTC. As protein: CASTSETGVHETQYF. This rearrangement joins TRBV9 to TRBJ2-5, with 8 bases that match TRBD1. Germline CDR1 is SGDLS and CDR2 is YYNGEE. This CDR3 has 15 amino acids. V was pared by 6 bases and J by 5 bases, with 12 bases of the junction left unmatched.